The 28 T cell receptor beta chains presented below share a single source sample, sequenced in a study of CD8+ T cells in alopecia areata. It was cDNA, reverse transcribed from extracted RNA, that served as the sequencing template. The method was immunoSEQ multiplex PCR; TCRdb's version includes in-frame clones alone and lacks a portion of them. The data contain over 200,000 clones, roughly 57% of them singletons. The specimen was CD4+ T cells sorted from blood, collected at week 0. The receptors derive from a human donor with alopecia areata.

This clone showed up just a few times. The chain links TRBV6-5 to TRBJ2-5; D possibly uses TRBD1 or TRBD2 (6 bases each). V lost 0 bases to trimming and J lost 5 bases, with 16 bases between them. Germline assignment: CDR1 MNHEY and CDR2 SVGAGI. There are 16 residues in the CDR3. CDR3 DNA: TGTGCCAGCAGTTACTCCGGGACTGGGGGCGTGGAGACCCAGTACTTC. Its translation is CASSYSGTGGVETQYF.

This clone was counted at least ten times. J is TRBJ2-1 and V is TRBV9; TRBD1 agrees at 8 bases. J lost 10 bases, V lost 3 bases, and 6 bases had no gene match. Germline values: CDR1 SGDLS, CDR2 YYNGEE. This CDR3 comprises 13 residues. This chain's CDR3 is CASSANRDREQFF. In DNA, the CDR3 is TGTGCCAGCAGCGCCAACAGGGACAGGGAGCAGTTCTTC.

V usage is TRBV25-1 and J usage is TRBJ2-2; 8 bases are a match to TRBD1. The V and J ends lost 6 bases and 7 bases, in that order; junction bases with no gene match: 7. Germline values: CDR1 MGHDK, CDR2 SYGVNS. This CDR3 comprises 14 residues. As DNA, the CDR3 is TGTGCCAGCAGACCGGACAGGGATTACGGGGAGCTGTTTTTT. It specifies CASRPDRDYGELFF.

The rearrangement links TRBV30 to TRBJ2-7; D gene uncertain. V gave up 0 bases and J gave up 5 bases, with 14 bases separating them. Germline V gene sequence: CDR1 GTSNPN, CDR2 SVGIG (reference sequence). The CDR3 loop spans 14 amino acids. The CDR3, as DNA: TGTGCCTGGAGTGTATCGGGTGGTGGTCACGAGCAGTACTTC. The encoded protein is CAWSVSGGGHEQYF.

This CDR3 reads CAWSVRRGSPYGYTF. For the CDR3, the DNA is TGTGCCTGGAGTGTACGCAGGGGGTCCCCCTATGGCTACACCTTC. The J gene is TRBJ1-2, the V gene TRBV30, with TRBD1 identical over 7 bases. This CDR3 has 15 amino acids. Per germline, CDR1 GTSNPN and CDR2 SVGIG (reference sequence). V lost 0 bases to trimming and J lost 4 bases; unmatched junction nucleotides: 8.

The rearrangement links TRBV7-9 to TRBJ1-5; D gene ambiguous. The CDR3 loop spans 16 amino acids. The V end was cut by 0 bases, the J end by 3 bases, with 12 bases between. Germline V gives CDR1 SEHNR, CDR2 FQNEAQ (reference sequence). The DNA for the CDR3 is TGTGCCAGCAGCTTAGCCCACGGGCCGAACAATCAGCCCCAGCATTTT. It codes for CASSLAHGPNNQPQHF.

Regarding this clone: The sample contains more than one DNA sequence encoding this CDR3. This chain links TRBV29-1 with TRBJ2-1, with 7 bases lining up with TRBD2. Germline V CDR1 and CDR2: SQVTM, ANQGSEA. With V trimmed by 4 bases and J by 2 bases, 2 bases remained unmatched. The CDR3 is made up of 13 amino acids. The CDR3 here is CSVAGRAYNEQFF. The DNA for the CDR3 is TGCAGCGTTGCAGGGAGGGCCTACAATGAGCAGTTCTTC.

V is TRBV5-1 and J is TRBJ2-2, with 8 bases lining up with TRBD2. Germline CDR1 reads SGHRS; CDR2 reads YFSETQ. The length of the CDR3 is 15 residues. The V gene end was trimmed by 0 bases and the J gene end by 9 bases; junction bases not matched to a gene: 7. CDR3 loop: CASSLGSGAVRELFF. In DNA, the CDR3 is TGCGCCAGCAGCTTGGGTAGCGGGGCTGTTCGGGAGCTGTTTTTT.

This sequence joins TRBV30 and TRBJ1-6; D is unclear. Deletions cut 3 bases from V and 8 bases from J, with 11 bases between. There are 13 residues in the CDR3. Germline CDR1 is GTSNPN and CDR2 is SVGIG (reference sequence). This chain's CDR3 is CAWRQPGDSPLHF. CDR3 nucleotide sequence: TGTGCCTGGAGACAGCCCGGAGATTCACCCCTCCACTTT.

This chain connects TRBV5-4 to TRBJ2-1; unclear D gene. Between the trimmed V and J ends, which lost 0 bases and 5 bases, there was a span of 6 bases. The CDR3 has 13 amino acids. From germline, CDR1 is SGHNT and CDR2 YYREEE (reference sequence). DNA for the CDR3: TGTGCCAGCAGCTTGGCAGGTCACAATGAGCAGTTCTTC. Residues: CASSLAGHNEQFF.

The rearrangement links TRBV25-1 to TRBJ1-6; TRBD1 is a possible D gene (5 bases). Germline-derived CDR1 and CDR2 are MGHDK and SYGVNS. This CDR3 is 15 amino acids long. Trimming shortened V by 2 bases and J by 6 bases, and 11 bases separated the two germline ends. CDR3 sequence reads: CASSEQQGCNSPLHF. The CDR3, as DNA: TGTGCCAGCAGTGAACAGCAGGGATGTAATTCACCCCTCCACTTT. Complete variable domain (other parts from reference TRBV25-1 and TRBJ1-6): EADIYQTPRYLVIGTGKKITLECSQTMGHDKMYWYQQDPGMELHLIHYSYGVNSTEKGDLSSESTVSRIRTEHFPLTLESARPSHTSQYLCASSEQQGCNSPLHFGNGTRLTVT.

This clone was recorded a few times. This chain joins TRBV29-1 and TRBJ2-1, with 7 bases that match TRBD2. The CDR3 length is 14 residues. CDR1 is SQVTM and CDR2 is ANQGSEA in the germline V gene. V lost 4 bases to trimming and J lost 5 bases; unmatched junction nucleotides: 8. The CDR3 DNA reads TGCAGCGTTGTCCCCAGGACTAGGGACAATGAGCAGTTCTTC. Translating it yields CSVVPRTRDNEQFF.

This sequence joins TRBV19 and TRBJ2-3; weak D call: TRBD2 (6 bases). Deletions cut 7 bases from V and 0 bases from J, with 8 bases between. Germline V gene data show CDR1 as LNHDA and CDR2 as SQIVND (reference sequence). The CDR3 consists of 13 residues. The CDR3 DNA reads as TGTGCCAGTATGGCGGGGAGCACAGATACGCAGTATTTT. It codes for CASMAGSTDTQYF.

This chain joins TRBV5-1 and TRBJ2-5; maybe TRBD2 (6 bases). Germline lookup yields CDR1 SGHRS and CDR2 YFSETQ. The CDR3 runs to 14 residues. V lost 4 bases and J 0 bases, leaving 10 bases between the germline ends. CDR3 in amino acids: CASSPLAHQETQYF. In nucleotides, the CDR3 is TGCGCCAGCAGCCCACTAGCCCACCAAGAGACCCAGTACTTC.

The chain joins TRBV29-1 to TRBJ2-7; D may correspond to TRBD1 or TRBD2 (5 bases each). CDR1 is SQVTM and CDR2 is ANQGSEA in the germline V gene. Deletions cut 4 bases from V and 2 bases from J, with 12 bases between. The length of the CDR3 is 13 residues. CDR3 protein: CSVVGTITYEQYF. In DNA form, the CDR3 reads TGCAGCGTTGTAGGGACGATAACCTACGAGCAGTACTTC.

The sample holds a few counts of this clone. The J gene is TRBJ2-2, the V gene TRBV29-1, with D uncertain. The V gene lost 4 bases and the J gene lost 0 bases, with 9 bases spanning the gap. Per the germline V gene, CDR1 is SQVTM and CDR2 is ANQGSEA. CDR3 length: 14 residues. DNA of the CDR3: TGCAGCGTTGTGGGCTACCCGAACACCGGGGAGCTGTTTTTT. It codes for CSVVGYPNTGELFF.

The rearrangement uses TRBV29-1 and TRBJ2-3, with unresolved D. This CDR3 has 15 residues. Germline CDR1 reads SQVTM; CDR2 reads ANQGSEA. V lost 5 bases and J lost 1, with 16 bases in between. Written as DNA, the CDR3 is TGCAGCGTTCGGTTTGTCGTTGGGGGCACAGATACGCAGTATTTT. Translation gives CSVRFVVGGTDTQYF.

The rearrangement links TRBV15 to TRBJ2-3; TRBD2 aligns across 8 bases. Germline assignment: CDR1 LNHNV and CDR2 YYDKDF (reference sequence). Losses at the gene ends were 8 bases for V and 7 bases for J; bases not matched to a gene: 5. The CDR3 covers 12 residues. The CDR3 sequence: CATAGGEYTQYF. CDR3 nucleotide sequence: TGTGCCACCGCGGGGGGCGAGTATACGCAGTATTTT.

The chain uses TRBV27 and TRBJ2-3; D remains ambiguous. The germline V gene has CDR1 MNHEY and CDR2 SMNVEV (reference sequence). The CDR3 totals 14 residues. V lost 5 bases and J lost 3, with 12 bases in between. CDR3 residues: CASSRWPPTDTQYF. The CDR3 bases are TGTGCCAGCAGTAGGTGGCCGCCGACAGATACGCAGTATTTT.

The rearrangement links TRBV5-4 to TRBJ2-5, with D unclear. CDR1 and CDR2 from the germline V gene are SGHNT and YYREEE (reference sequence). The CDR3 is 14 amino acids. Trimming removed 1 base at V and 2 bases at J, with 9 bases between. CDR3 bases: TGTGCCAGCAGCTTGTCAGCGTTTCAAGAGACCCAGTACTTC. Translated: CASSLSAFQETQYF.

The chain recombines TRBV27 with TRBJ1-5; TRBD1 agrees at 9 bases. Germline loops: CDR1 MNHEY, CDR2 SMNVEV (reference sequence). After removal of 5 bases from V and 6 bases from J, the junction contained 5 bases not matched to a gene. CDR3 length equals 14 residues. In nucleotides, the CDR3 is TGTGCCAGCAGTCGGGACAGGGTTGTTCAGCCCCAGCATTTT. Protein: CASSRDRVVQPQHF.

J is TRBJ1-2 and V is TRBV6-5, with a possible D match to TRBD1 (6 bases). V dropped 6 bases and J dropped 2 bases, with 13 bases sitting between them. From germline, CDR1 is MNHEY and CDR2 SVGAGI. The CDR3 consists of 14 residues. Written as DNA, the CDR3 is TGTGCCAGCAGGCCCTCCGGACAGAACTATGGCTACACCTTC. Protein product: CASRPSGQNYGYTF.

The rearrangement joins TRBV6-6 to TRBJ1-6, with no clear D. The CDR3 totals 11 residues. The germline V gene encodes CDR1 MNHNY and CDR2 SVGAGI (reference sequence). V was shortened by 5 bases and J by 12 bases, with 8 bases between the two germline ends. The CDR3 nucleotides read TGTGCCAGCAGTCCGGGAAGACCCCTCCACTTT. Its protein product is CASSPGRPLHF.

V gene TRBV29-1 combines with J gene TRBJ1-1; D unresolved. Germline values: CDR1 SQVTM, CDR2 ANQGSEA. Trimming took 4 bases from V and 6 from J, leaving 9 bases between them. The CDR3 is made up of 11 amino acids. CDR3 nucleotides: TGCAGCGTTGCCGGGATCGCTGAAGCTTTCTTT. It specifies CSVAGIAEAFF. Variable domain in full (rest from reference TRBV29-1 and TRBJ1-1): SAVISQKPSRDICQRGTSLTIQCQVDSQVTMMFWYRQQPGQSLTLIATANQGSEATYESGFVIDKFPISRPNLTFSTLTVSNMSPEDSSIYLCSVAGIAEAFFGQGTRLTVV.

The chain employs TRBV9 and TRBJ2-5; D is ambiguous. This CDR3 is built from 13 residues. Trimming left V 0 bases short and J 5 bases short, with 8 bases between. Germline assignment: CDR1 SGDLS and CDR2 YYNGEE. CDR3 DNA sequence: TGTGCCAGCAGCGTAGCTACGGAGGAGACCCAGTACTTC. Its translation is CASSVATEETQYF.

The chain couples TRBV5-6 to TRBJ1-1; 7 nucleotides line up with TRBD1. There are 11 residues in the CDR3. The V segment lost 3 bases and the J segment 7 bases; nucleotides outside the gene matches: 0. Germline loops: CDR1 SGHDT, CDR2 YYEEEE. The CDR3 DNA follows: TGTGCCAGCAGCTGGGACAGTGAAGCTTTCTTT. It translates to CASSWDSEAFF.

V usage is TRBV6-5 and J usage is TRBJ2-5, with unresolved D. The end of the DNA is better explained by TRBJ2-7, so the J call may be wrong. The CDR3 has 11 residues. Germline CDR1 is MNHEY and CDR2 is SVGAGI. The CDR3 region has the DNA TGTGCCAGCAGCCACATAGACGAGCAGTACTTC. This gives the protein CASSHIDEQYF.

This clone showed up just a few times. The V call is TRBV2, the J call TRBJ2-1, with D possibly being TRBD1 or TRBD2 (5 bases each). Germline V CDR1 and CDR2: SNHLY, FYNNEI. V lost 6 bases, J lost 12 bases, and 15 bases lay in between. The CDR3 is made up of 12 amino acids. CDR3 bases: TGTGCCAGCAGGGGGACCGGGACCGGGCAGTTCTTC. This codes for CASRGTGTGQFF.